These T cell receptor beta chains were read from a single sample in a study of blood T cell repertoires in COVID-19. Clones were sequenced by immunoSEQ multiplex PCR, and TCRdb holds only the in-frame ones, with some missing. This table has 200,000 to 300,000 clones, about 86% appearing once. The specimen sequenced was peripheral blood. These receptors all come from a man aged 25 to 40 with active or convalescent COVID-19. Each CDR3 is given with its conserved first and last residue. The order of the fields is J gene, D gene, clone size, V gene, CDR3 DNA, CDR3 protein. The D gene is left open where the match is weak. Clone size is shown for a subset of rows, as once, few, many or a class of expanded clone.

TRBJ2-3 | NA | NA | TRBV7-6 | TGTGCCAGCAGCTTATCGGGGACGCAGTATTTT | CASSLSGTQYF
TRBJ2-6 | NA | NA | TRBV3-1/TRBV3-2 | TGTGCCAGCAGCCGAGGACAAACAGGGGCCAACGTCCTGACTTTC | CASSRGQTGANVLTF
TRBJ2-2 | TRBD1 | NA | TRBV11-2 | TGTGCCAGCAGTCCCCCCGGGACAGGGAGGGGCACCGGGGAGCTGTTTTTT | CASSPPGTGRGTGELFF
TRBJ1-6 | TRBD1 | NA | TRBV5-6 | TGTGCCAGCAGCCTGGACAGGGGTAATTCACCCCTCCACTTT | CASSLDRGNSPLHF
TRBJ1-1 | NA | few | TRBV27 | TGTGCCAGCAGTTTTGGGGGGTCTCGTACTGAAGCTTTCTTT | CASSFGGSRTEAFF
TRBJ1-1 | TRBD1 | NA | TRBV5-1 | TGCGCCAGCAGCGATAATGGACAGGTAGCTTTCTTT | CASSDNGQVAFF
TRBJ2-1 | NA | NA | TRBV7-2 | TGTGCCAGCAGTCGCCGGCCAGCGGCGGAAACCAAGGAGCAGTTCTTC | CASSRRPAAETKEQFF
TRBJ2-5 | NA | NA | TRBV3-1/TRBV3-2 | TGTGCCAGCAGCCAACCGTACCAAGAGACCCAGTACTTC | CASSQPYQETQYF
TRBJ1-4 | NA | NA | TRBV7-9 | TGTGCCAGCAGCTTAGCGGCAGGGGCCTTGGAGGAAAAACTGTTTTTT | CASSLAAGALEEKLFF
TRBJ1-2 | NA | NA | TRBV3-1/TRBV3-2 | TGTGCCAGCAGCCAAGAAGCGGGAGAGAACTATGGCTACACCTTC | CASSQEAGENYGYTF
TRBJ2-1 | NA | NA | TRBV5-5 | TGTGCCAGCAGCTTGGCCCCCGGCTCCTACAATGAGCAGTTCTTC | CASSLAPGSYNEQFF
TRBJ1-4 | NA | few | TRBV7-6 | TGTGCCAGCAGCTCCAGGGCCGGAGCAACTAATGAAAAACTGTTTTTT | CASSSRAGATNEKLFF
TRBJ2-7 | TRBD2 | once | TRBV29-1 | TGCAGCGCGCGGGACTACCTAAACTACGAGCAGTACTTC | CSARDYLNYEQYF
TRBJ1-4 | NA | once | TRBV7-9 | TGTGCCAGCAGCCGGACAGTAGAGGCGGAAAAACTGTTTTTT | CASSRTVEAEKLFF
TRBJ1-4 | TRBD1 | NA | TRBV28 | TGTGCCAGCAGTGTTCCAGGGGGAGGTGATGAAAAACTGTTTTTT | CASSVPGGGDEKLFF
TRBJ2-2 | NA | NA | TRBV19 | TGTGCCAGTAGTATAGATTCCGCGAGGGAGGATTACACCGGGGAGCTGTTTTTT | CASSIDSAREDYTGELFF
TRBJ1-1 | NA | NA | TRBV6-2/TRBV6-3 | TGTGCCAGCAGTTACTCGGGGGGTGACACTGAAGCTTTCTTT | CASSYSGGDTEAFF
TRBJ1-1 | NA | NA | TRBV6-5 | TGTGCCAGCTTCCACCTCGGGTACACTGAAGCTTTCTTT | CASFHLGYTEAFF
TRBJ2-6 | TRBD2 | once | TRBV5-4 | TGTGCCAGCAGCCACGGACTAGTCTCGGTGGGAGGGGCCAACGTCCTGACTTTC | CASSHGLVSVGGANVLTF
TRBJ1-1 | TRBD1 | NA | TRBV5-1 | TGCGCCAGCAGCTCTGGGACAGCGGGGAACACTGAAGCTTTCTTT | CASSSGTAGNTEAFF
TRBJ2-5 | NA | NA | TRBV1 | TGCACCAGCAGCCAAGATCTAGCGGAGTCCCAAGAGACCCAGTACTTC | CTSSQDLAESQETQYF
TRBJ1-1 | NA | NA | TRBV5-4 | TGTGCCAGCAGCCATCAGACAGATAACACTGAAGCTTTCTTT | CASSHQTDNTEAFF
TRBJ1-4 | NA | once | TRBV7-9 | TGTGCCAGCAGCTTAGCTCCAGTGTTT | CASSLAPVF
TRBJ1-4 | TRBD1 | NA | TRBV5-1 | TGCGCCAGCAGTACTACCGGGACAGATTACCGTAATGAAAAACTGTTTTTT | CASSTTGTDYRNEKLFF
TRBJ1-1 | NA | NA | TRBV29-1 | TGCAGCGTCCGGACAGCGACGATGAACACTGAAGCTTTCTTT | CSVRTATMNTEAFF
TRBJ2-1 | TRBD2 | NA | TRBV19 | TGTGCCAGTAGTATAAGCGGGGGGAAATACAATGAGCAGTTCTTC | CASSISGGKYNEQFF
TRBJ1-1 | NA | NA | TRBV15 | TGTGCCACCAGCAGAGGGACAGTAGCTGAAGCTTTCTTT | CATSRGTVAEAFF
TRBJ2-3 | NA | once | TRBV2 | TGTGCCAGCATGGCACCGCAGTGGACAGATACGCAGTATTTT | CASMAPQWTDTQYF
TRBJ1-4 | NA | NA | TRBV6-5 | TGTGCCAGCAGTTATTCCGGGGACACCGGTGAAAAACTGTTTTTT | CASSYSGDTGEKLFF
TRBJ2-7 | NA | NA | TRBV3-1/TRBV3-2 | TGTGCCAGCAGCCAAGGACCCAGTGGAGGATACTACGAGCAGTACTTC | CASSQGPSGGYYEQYF
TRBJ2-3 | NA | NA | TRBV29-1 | TGCAGCGCTGACGAGCGGACTAGCACAGATACGCAGTATTTT | CSADERTSTDTQYF
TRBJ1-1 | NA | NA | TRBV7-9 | TGTGCCAGCAGCTTAGGCGGGAGCCTTGAAGCTTTCTTT | CASSLGGSLEAFF
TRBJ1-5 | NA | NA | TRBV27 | TGTGCCAGCAGTCTAAAAAATAGCAATCAGCCCCAGCATTTT | CASSLKNSNQPQHF